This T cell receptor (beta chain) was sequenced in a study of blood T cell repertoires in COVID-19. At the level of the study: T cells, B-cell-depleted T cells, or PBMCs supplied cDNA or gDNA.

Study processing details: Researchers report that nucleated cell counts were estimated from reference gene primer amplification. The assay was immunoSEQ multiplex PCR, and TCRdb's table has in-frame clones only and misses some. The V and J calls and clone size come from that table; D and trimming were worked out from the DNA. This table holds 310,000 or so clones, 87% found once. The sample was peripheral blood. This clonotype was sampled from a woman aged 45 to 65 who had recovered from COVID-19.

CDR3 sequence reads: CASSHGTRGEQYF. Written as DNA, the CDR3 is TGTGCCAGCAGCCATGGCACCCGCGGGGAGCAGTACTTC. The rearrangement uses TRBV3-1 (or the pseudogene TRBV3-2) and TRBJ2-7; weak D call: TRBD2 (5 bases). The CDR3 is 13 amino acids. V was pared by 3 bases and J by 7 bases, with 13 bases between. Germline values: CDR1 LGHDT, CDR2 YNNKEL (reference sequence).